This T cell receptor (beta chain) emerged from a study of cytomegalovirus exposure and HLA in healthy donors. General study results and limits: The study listed roughly 150 cytomegalovirus-associated TCR beta chains. Judged likely to be a sequencing artifact was a cluster of highly shared sequence variants. When analyzed later, a missense DCLRE1C variant was found to be linked to TCR beta V- and J-gene trimming.

The germline V and J ends were trimmed by 7 bases and 0 bases, with 18 bases remaining between them. This CDR3 is 17 amino acids long. Germline V gives CDR1 SGHVS, CDR2 FQNEAQ. The study ran its PCR with 60 Vbeta and 13 Jbeta primers. Method: immunoSEQ multiplex PCR; TCRdb's copy keeps in-frame clones and lacks some. Of roughly 180,000 clones listed, 80% are singletons. Remarks on this clone: Its antigen remains unknown.

The receptor's source is a man aged 30 to 45 in good health and CMV-seronegative. The chain has TRBV7-8 and TRBJ2-2; TRBD1 might be the D (5 bases). Sequenced material: PBMCs. CDR3 nucleotide sequence: TGTGCCAGCAAAGGCAGGACATTTGACGCGAACACCGGGGAGCTGTTTTTT. Residues: CASKGRTFDANTGELFF.